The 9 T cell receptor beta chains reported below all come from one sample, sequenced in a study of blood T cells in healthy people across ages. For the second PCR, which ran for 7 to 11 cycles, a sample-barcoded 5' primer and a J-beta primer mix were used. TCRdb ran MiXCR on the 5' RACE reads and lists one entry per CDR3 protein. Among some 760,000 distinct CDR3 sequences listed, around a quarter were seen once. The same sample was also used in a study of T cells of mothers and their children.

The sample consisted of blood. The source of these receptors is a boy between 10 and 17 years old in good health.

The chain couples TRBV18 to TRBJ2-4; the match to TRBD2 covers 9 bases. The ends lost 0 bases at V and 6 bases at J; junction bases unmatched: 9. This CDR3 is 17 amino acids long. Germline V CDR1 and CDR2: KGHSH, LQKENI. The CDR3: CASSPPVWTSERNIQYF. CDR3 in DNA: TGTGCCAGCTCACCACCGGTCTGGACTAGCGAGCGAAACATTCAGTACTTC. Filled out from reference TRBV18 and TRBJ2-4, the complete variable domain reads NAGVMQNPRHLVRRRGQEARLRCSPMKGHSHVYWYRQLPEEGLKFMVYLQKENIIDESGMPKERFSAEFPKEGPSILRIQQVVRGDSAAYFCASSPPVWTSERNIQYFGAGTRLSVL.

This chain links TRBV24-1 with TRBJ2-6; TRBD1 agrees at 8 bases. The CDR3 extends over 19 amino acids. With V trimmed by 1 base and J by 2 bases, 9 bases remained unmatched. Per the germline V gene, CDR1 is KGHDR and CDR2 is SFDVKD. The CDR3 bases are TGTGCCACCAGTGATTTCGGTCGGACAGGGACCCCTGGGGCCAACGTCCTGACTTTC. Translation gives CATSDFGRTGTPGANVLTF.

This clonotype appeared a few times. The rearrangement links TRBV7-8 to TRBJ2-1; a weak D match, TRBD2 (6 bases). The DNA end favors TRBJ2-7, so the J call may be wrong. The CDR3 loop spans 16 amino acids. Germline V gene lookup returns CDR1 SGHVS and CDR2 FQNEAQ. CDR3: CASSLGWSGQGSEQYF. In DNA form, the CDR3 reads TGTGCCAGCAGCTTAGGTTGGAGCGGGCAAGGTTCCGAGCAGTACTTC.

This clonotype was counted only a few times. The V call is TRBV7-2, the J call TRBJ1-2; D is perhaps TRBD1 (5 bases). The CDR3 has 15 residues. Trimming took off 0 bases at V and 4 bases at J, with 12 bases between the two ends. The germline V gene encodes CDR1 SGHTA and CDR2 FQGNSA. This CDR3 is CASSLAAGSSYGYTF. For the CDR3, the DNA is TGTGCCAGCAGCTTAGCGGCAGGGAGCTCCTATGGCTACACCTTC.

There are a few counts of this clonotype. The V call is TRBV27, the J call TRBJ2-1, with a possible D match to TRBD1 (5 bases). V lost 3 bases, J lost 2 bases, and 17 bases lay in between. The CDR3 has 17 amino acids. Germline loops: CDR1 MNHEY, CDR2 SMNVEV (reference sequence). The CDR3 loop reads CASSLPKGAPPYNEQFF. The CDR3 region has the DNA TGTGCCAGCAGTTTGCCAAAAGGGGCTCCCCCCTACAATGAGCAGTTCTTC.

The CDR3 loop is CASSQEWTAYGYTF. CDR3 nucleotides: TGTGCCAGCAGCCAAGAATGGACAGCCTATGGCTACACCTTC. The chain joins TRBV14 to TRBJ1-2; possible D gene TRBD1, 6 bases. Trimming pared 0 bases from V and 4 bases from J, leaving 9 bases between. Germline assignment: CDR1 SGHDN and CDR2 FVKESK. The CDR3 sequence is 14 residues long.

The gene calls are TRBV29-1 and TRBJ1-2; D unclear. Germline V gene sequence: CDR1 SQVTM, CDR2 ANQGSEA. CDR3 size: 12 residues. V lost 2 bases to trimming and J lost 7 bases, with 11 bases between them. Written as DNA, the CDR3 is TGCAGCGTTGAATTAGATTACGGTGGCTACACCTTC. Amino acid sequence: CSVELDYGGYTF.

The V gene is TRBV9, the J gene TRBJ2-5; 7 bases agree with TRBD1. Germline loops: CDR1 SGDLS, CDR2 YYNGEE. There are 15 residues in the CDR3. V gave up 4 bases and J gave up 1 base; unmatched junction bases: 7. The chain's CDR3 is CASSMEGTAQETQYF. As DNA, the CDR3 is TGTGCCAGCAGCATGGAAGGGACAGCCCAAGAGACCCAGTACTTC.

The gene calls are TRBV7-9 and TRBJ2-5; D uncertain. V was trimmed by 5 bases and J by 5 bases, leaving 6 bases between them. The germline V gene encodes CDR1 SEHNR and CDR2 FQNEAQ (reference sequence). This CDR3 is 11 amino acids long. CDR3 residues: CASSHFETQYF. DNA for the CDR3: TGTGCCAGCAGCCACTTCGAGACCCAGTACTTC.